This T cell receptor (beta chain) was identified in a study of regulatory T cells in long-lasting Graves disease. Overall study results and limits: Segments TRBV28, TRBJ1-2 and TRBJ2-5 showed preferential usage in persistent disease. New patients shared some 970 public clonotypes, fewer than the 2,741 shared by persistent patients.

From RNA extracted from PBMCs, the TCR library was made. The diagnosis of Graves' disease used American Thyroid Association guidelines. Germline V gene sequence: CDR1 LGHDT, CDR2 YNNKEL (reference sequence). The CDR3 is 12 amino acids. Trimming took off 3 bases at V and 6 bases at J, with 6 bases between the two ends. This clonotype was counted only a few times. Its specificity is not known. One entry per CDR3 protein, called by TCRdb with MiXCR from the reads. This table holds approximately 730 distinct CDR3 sequences, about two thirds found once. The chain joins TRBV3-1 to TRBJ2-1; D unresolved. The source was peripheral blood mononuclear cells (PBMCs), collected with antithyroid drug treatment, in newly diagnosed or persistent Graves disease (not recorded which). The sequence was obtained from a woman between 40 and 55 years old with Graves disease. This chain's CDR3 is CASSQSRNEQFF. CDR3 nucleotides: TGTGCCAGCAGCCAGAGTCGCAATGAGCAGTTCTTC.